This T cell receptor (beta chain) was obtained from a study of blood T cell repertoires in COVID-19. On the study more broadly: Acute-phase and convalescent COVID-19 samples originated in the United States, Italy and Spain. In each case, the material was cDNA or gDNA derived from T cells, B-cell-depleted T cells, or PBMCs.

This CDR3 spans 14 amino acids. Germline trimming cut 4 bases from V and 2 bases from J; bases unmatched to any gene: 1. Germline-derived CDR1 and CDR2 are KGHDR and SFDVKD. Authors' methods: For nucleated cells, counts were estimated from reference gene primer amplification. Method: immunoSEQ multiplex PCR; TCRdb's copy keeps in-frame clones and lacks some. For V, J and clone size, that table is used; D and trimming come from the DNA. The sample has fewer than 80,000 clones, 85% to 90% seen once. The V gene is TRBV24-1, the J gene TRBJ1-2; 9 nucleotides agree with TRBD1. The clonotype was recovered from a middle-aged man with acute or convalescent COVID-19. Sequences were obtained from peripheral blood. The CDR3: CATSDGQGNYGYTF. The CDR3 DNA is TGTGCCACCAGTGACGGACAGGGGAACTATGGCTACACCTTC.